This TCR beta chain was sequenced in a study of T-cell memory formation after mild COVID-19 (dated by TCRdb to about 2021). In terms of the full investigation: TCR sequence clusters from the two donors were found to be largely donor specific. In a couple of donors, T-cell clones that expanded and contracted after mild COVID-19 were tracked by sequencing TCRalpha and TCRbeta repertoires over time. Two young, previously healthy adult volunteers, one female and one male, were included in the cohort.

Beyond this particular receptor, the publication reports: Contracting CD4+ clones turned up mainly in the CM and EM memory subsets, whereas EMRA was where CD8+ clones were enriched. The study included only two mild cases, and larger cohorts that include severe cases with pre-infection samples were judged to be necessary. Clones contracting from day 15 to 85 had balanced CD4/CD8 phenotypes, while a second wave expanding from day 15 to 37 was biased towards CD4+. SARS-CoV-2 specificity of the second-wave clones peaking on day 37 was not confirmed. Some responding clones were detected in pre-infection memory, which suggested that pre-existing cross-reactive memory T cells had joined the SARS-CoV-2 response.

Ficoll-Paque density gradient centrifugation was used to isolate PBMCs. These reads were obtained on an Illumina NovaSeq 6000. cDNA libraries for TCRalpha and TCRbeta were prepared by 5'RACE using constant-segment primers, with sample barcodes and unique molecular identifiers added. Trizol reagent was used to extract RNA from every sample. Amplification of the libraries took two PCR steps, and the second step added a second sample barcode plus Illumina TruSeq adapters. Sequencing of the libraries was done on an Illumina NovaSeq, producing 2 x 150 bp paired-end reads. In the original analysis: With migec v1.2.7, reads were demultiplexed and then collapsed into UMI-guided consensus sequences. Using mixcr v2.1.11, the UMI consensuses were aligned to TRA and TRB V and J templates and assembled into clonotypes. A clonotype was counted as expanded or contracted only when both edgeR and NoisET called the clonotype significant, with the noise models trained on biological replicates. For edgeR calls, the cutoffs were a false discovery rate-adjusted p below 0.01 and a log2 fold-change threshold of 1. As an exploratory analysis of dynamics, max-normalized trajectories of the 1000 most abundant clonotypes were examined by PCA with hierarchical clustering. The CD4 or CD8 phenotype of responding clones was assigned using the separately sequenced CD4+ and CD8+ repertoires. Clones were called with MiXCR by TCRdb after fastp trimmed the public reads at Q25, and only in-frame beta chains were retained. A single entry per CDR3 protein holds the most common genes and DNA from its merged rows. TCRdb, not the original authors, processed these V and J calls. In this sample the table shows about 430,000 distinct CDR3 sequences, about 20% of which occur a single time. The ten largest clones add up to 20% to 25% of the sample.

The germline V gene sets CDR1 to MNHEY and CDR2 to SVGAGI. V is trimmed back by 6 bases and J by 0 bases, and the junction contains 6 bases that no gene match accounts for. The CDR3 has 16 amino acids, counting the end cysteine and phenylalanine. Only the CDR3 DNA is retained, 48 bases long and in frame from the first base. On this clonotype itself: The specificity of this receptor is unknown. No base quality values were provided; no much bigger clone lies one nucleotide off.

The chain is encoded by TRBV6-5 joined to TRBJ2-7, with 12 bases in between that match TRBD2. The source of this sequence is a man between 18 and 29 years old who had mild COVID-19 (a few samples of this study predate the infection). The sample titles of this study are shuffled in the database, so cell type and time point are left out; the donor was told from shared clones. The sequenced sample was PBMCs or a T cell subset sorted from them (not recorded which). Here is the DNA: TGTGCCAGCAGCCGGGGACTAGCGGGTCTCTCCTACGAGCAGTACTTC. Its protein is CASSRGLAGLSYEQYF.